The 16 T cell receptor beta chains given below trace back to one sample, sequenced in a study of a mutant IDH1 vaccine in newly diagnosed glioma. Time point in this sample: week 47, end of study. Vaccine doses each comprised 300 ug of mutant IDH1 20-mer peptide, with topical imiquimod. Clones were sequenced by immunoSEQ multiplex PCR, and TCRdb holds only the in-frame ones, with some missing. This table holds tens of thousands of clones, around three quarters found once. No antigen has been identified for these receptors. Here the sequenced sample was PBMCs, taken from a glioma patient whose treatment included an IDH1 peptide vaccine. These receptors were obtained from a man over 45 with glioma.

The V and J genes are TRBV13 and TRBJ1-2, with D hard to call. Trimming shortened V by 0 bases and J by 4 bases, and 12 bases separated the two germline ends. Germline V gene lookup returns CDR1 PRHDT and CDR2 FYEKMQ (reference sequence). This CDR3 has 15 residues. The CDR3 spells CASSLGHLRGYGYTF. The CDR3 DNA sequence: TGTGCCAGCAGCTTAGGACACCTCCGGGGCTATGGCTACACCTTC.

V is TRBV11-2 and J is TRBJ1-4; D not certain. From germline, CDR1 is SGHAT and CDR2 FQNNGV. The CDR3 consists of 14 residues. V lost 4 bases, J lost 4 bases, and 10 bases lay in between. CDR3 DNA: TGTGCCAGCAGCTCAAGACGGGATAATGAAAAACTGTTTTTT. It translates to CASSSRRDNEKLFF.

The J gene is TRBJ2-1, the V gene TRBV5-8; D is undetermined. Trimming pared 4 bases from V and 6 bases from J, leaving 2 bases between. The CDR3 spans 10 residues. CDR1 SGHTS and CDR2 YDEGEE come from the germline V gene. CDR3 coding DNA: TGTGCCAGCAGCCCCAATGAGCAGTTCTTC. Its translation: CASSPNEQFF.

This chain uses TRBV30 with TRBJ1-6; 8 bases are shared with TRBD1. Germline V gives CDR1 GTSNPN, CDR2 SVGIG (reference sequence). CDR3 length: 12 amino acids. The J segment lost 8 bases and the V segment lost 8 bases, leaving 5 bases of the junction unmatched. The CDR3, as DNA: TGTGCCGCGGACAGGGCCTATTCACCCCTCCACTTT. This sequence encodes CAADRAYSPLHF.

This clone has just a few counts. The chain couples TRBV28 to TRBJ1-1, with TRBD1 matching 7 bases. CDR3 size: 17 residues. Trimming cost V 4 bases and J 0 bases; bases outside gene matches: 11. Per germline, CDR1 MDHEN and CDR2 SYDVKM. The CDR3 here is CASSSHYRGIMNTEAFF. The CDR3 coding sequence is TGTGCCAGCAGTTCCCACTACAGGGGAATAATGAACACTGAAGCTTTCTTT.

This chain links TRBV19 with TRBJ1-6; 9 bases are shared with TRBD1. Germline lookup yields CDR1 LNHDA and CDR2 SQIVND (reference sequence). V shed 5 bases and J 7 bases; nucleotides not matched to a gene: 3. The CDR3 totals 14 residues. CDR3 amino acids: CASSPGTGNSPLHF. The CDR3 nucleotides read TGTGCCAGTAGTCCCGGGACAGGGAATTCACCCCTCCACTTT.

This clone was detected once. The chain joins TRBV9 to TRBJ1-5; D is possibly TRBD1 (6 bases). Germline loops: CDR1 SGDLS, CDR2 YYNGEE. The V end lost 3 bases, the J end lost 6 bases, and 13 bases lay between the germline ends. The CDR3 consists of 14 residues. CDR3 DNA sequence: TGTGCCAGCAGCGCACAGGGAGAGATTCAGCCCCAGCATTTT. It translates to CASSAQGEIQPQHF.

The chain joins TRBV18 to TRBJ1-1; D unresolved. From germline, CDR1 is KGHSH and CDR2 LQKENI. The CDR3 spans 13 residues. V was cut by 8 bases and J by 3 bases, with 13 bases left in between. Here the CDR3 reads CASADGRDTEAFF. In DNA form, the CDR3 reads TGTGCCAGCGCGGACGGACGGGACACTGAAGCTTTCTTT.

The chain employs TRBV5-4 and TRBJ2-3; D gene unclear. Trimming shortened V by 0 bases and J by 2 bases, and 1 base separated the two germline ends. The CDR3 contains 12 residues. The germline gives CDR1 SGHNT, CDR2 YYREEE (reference sequence). This CDR3 is CASSLATDTQYF. The CDR3 DNA sequence: TGTGCCAGCAGCTTGGCCACAGATACGCAGTATTTT. Combining the CDR3 with reference TRBV5-4 and TRBJ2-3 gives the whole variable domain ETGVTQSPTHLIKTRGQQVTLRCSSQSGHNTVSWYQQALGQGPQFIFQYYREEENGRGNFPPRFSGLQFPNYSSELNVNALELDDSALYLCASSLATDTQYFGPGTRLTVL.

CDR3 amino acids: CASQDRADVGTQYF. The CDR3 DNA reads TGCGCCAGCCAGGACCGTGCTGATGTGGGTACGCAGTATTTT. The chain joins TRBV5-1 to TRBJ2-3, with unresolved D. The germline V and J ends were trimmed by 7 bases and 8 bases, with 20 bases remaining between them. This CDR3 is 14 amino acids long. Germline lookup yields CDR1 SGHRS and CDR2 YFSETQ.

Only one count was recorded for this clone. The chain links TRBV25-1 to TRBJ1-1, with D unresolved. This CDR3 comprises 15 residues. Germline loops: CDR1 MGHDK, CDR2 SYGVNS. V was pared by 0 bases and J by 7 bases, with 15 bases between. CDR3 nucleotides: TGTGCCAGCAGTGAATACGCCCAAGCCAAACATGAAGCTTTCTTT. Translated, it gives CASSEYAQAKHEAFF.

The V call is TRBV19, the J call TRBJ2-7; D not certain. This CDR3 spans 14 amino acids. CDR1 is LNHDA, CDR2 SQIVND, per germline (reference sequence). Trimming shortened V by 1 base and J by 6 bases, and 13 bases separated the two germline ends. CDR3 sequence: CASSIGSIGREQYF. The CDR3, as DNA: TGTGCCAGTAGTATAGGTTCGATCGGACGCGAGCAGTACTTC. The complete variable domain, with remaining parts taken from reference TRBV19 and TRBJ2-7, reads DGGITQSPKYLFRKEGQNVTLSCEQNLNHDAMYWYRQDPGQGLRLIYYSQIVNDFQKGDIAEGYSVSREKKESFPLTVTSAQKNPTAFYLCASSIGSIGREQYFGPGTRLTVT.

The CDR3 is CSVGGGGQPQHF. CDR3 bases: TGCAGCGTTGGGGGGGGCGGACAGCCCCAGCATTTT. This chain joins TRBV29-1 and TRBJ1-5; a possible D gene is TRBD1 (6 bases). Per the germline V gene, CDR1 is SQVTM and CDR2 is ANQGSEA. This CDR3 has 12 residues. Trimming took 4 bases from V and 7 from J, leaving 11 bases between them.

The CDR3 DNA follows: TGCGCCAGCAGCTTCGGTTCCGGGGGGCCGATCACAGATACGCAGTATTTT. Amino acids: CASSFGSGGPITDTQYF. This chain links TRBV5-1 with TRBJ2-3; the D gene is possibly TRBD2 (7 bases). The germline V gene has CDR1 SGHRS and CDR2 YFSETQ. The CDR3 consists of 17 residues. V dropped 2 bases and J dropped 2 bases, with 18 bases sitting between them.

The chain uses TRBV6-4 and TRBJ1-5; no firm D call. Trimming pared 6 bases from V and 5 bases from J, leaving 2 bases between. Germline CDR1 and CDR2: MRHNA and SNTAGT. CDR3 length: 10 residues. The CDR3 DNA reads as TGTGCCAGCAGAGATCAGCCCCAGCATTTT. Translation gives CASRDQPQHF.

The genes are TRBV5-1 and TRBJ1-2, with 9 bases that match TRBD1. V trimming: 4 bases; J trimming: 3 bases; junction bases outside the gene matches: 7. Germline V CDR1 and CDR2: SGHRS, YFSETQ. The CDR3 loop spans 15 amino acids. CDR3 loop: CASSVQGARDYGYTF. Written as DNA, the CDR3 is TGCGCCAGCAGCGTACAGGGGGCGCGGGACTATGGCTACACCTTC. The full variable domain, in which reference TRBV5-1 and TRBJ1-2 provide the parts outside the CDR3, is KAGVTQTPRYLIKTRGQQVTLSCSPISGHRSVSWYQQTPGQGLQFLFEYFSETQRNKGNFPGRFSGRQFSNSRSEMNVSTLELGDSALYLCASSVQGARDYGYTFGSGTRLTVV.